This T cell receptor beta chain was sequenced for a study of blood T cells in healthy people across ages. Through a sample-barcoded 5' primer and a J-beta primer mix, a second PCR was run for about 6 to 11 cycles. MiXCR, run by TCRdb on the 5' RACE reads, gives a single entry per CDR3 protein. The sample shows over a million distinct CDR3 sequences, roughly 43% of them seen only once. From germline, CDR1 is SGHTA and CDR2 FQGNSA. This CDR3 spans 13 amino acids. V shed 5 bases and J shed 15 bases, with 20 bases lying between them. Sequenced: blood. The J gene is TRBJ2-1, the V gene TRBV7-2; either TRBD1 or TRBD2 may fit D (5 bases each). This sequence was found in a woman under 30 in good health. DNA of the CDR3: TGTGCCAGCAGCCCCTCATCGACCCCTGGGGGGTTCTTC. This sequence encodes CASSPSSTPGGFF. Based on the CDR3 plus reference TRBV7-2 and TRBJ2-1, the full variable domain is GAGVSQSPSNKVTEKGKDVELRCDPISGHTALYWYRQSLGQGLEFLIYFQGNSAPDKSGLPSDRFSAERTGGSVSTLTIQRTQQEDSAVYLCASSPSSTPGGFFGPGTRLTVL.